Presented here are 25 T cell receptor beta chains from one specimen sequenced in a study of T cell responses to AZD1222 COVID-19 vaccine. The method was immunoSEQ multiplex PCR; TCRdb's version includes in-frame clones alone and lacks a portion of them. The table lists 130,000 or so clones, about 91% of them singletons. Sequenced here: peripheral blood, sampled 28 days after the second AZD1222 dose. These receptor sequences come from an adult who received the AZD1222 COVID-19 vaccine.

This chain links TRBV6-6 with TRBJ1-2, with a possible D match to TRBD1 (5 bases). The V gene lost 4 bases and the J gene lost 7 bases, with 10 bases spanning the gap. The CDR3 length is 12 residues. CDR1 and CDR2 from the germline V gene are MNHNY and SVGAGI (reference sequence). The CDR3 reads CASSSTGGGYTF. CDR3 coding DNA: TGTGCCAGCAGTTCCACAGGAGGTGGCTACACCTTC.

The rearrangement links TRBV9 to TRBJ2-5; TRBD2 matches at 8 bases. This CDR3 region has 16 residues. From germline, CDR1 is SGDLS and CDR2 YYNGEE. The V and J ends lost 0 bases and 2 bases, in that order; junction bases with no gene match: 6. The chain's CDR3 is CASSVGGGGSQETQYF. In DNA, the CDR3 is TGTGCCAGCAGCGTAGGTGGCGGGGGGTCTCAAGAGACCCAGTACTTC.

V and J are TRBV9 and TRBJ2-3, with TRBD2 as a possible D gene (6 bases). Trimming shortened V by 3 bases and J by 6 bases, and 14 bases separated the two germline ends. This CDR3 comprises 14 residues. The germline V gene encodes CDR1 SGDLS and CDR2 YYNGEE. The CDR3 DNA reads TGTGCCAGCAGCGCCGTGGGGGGTCCGGATACGCAGTATTTT. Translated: CASSAVGGPDTQYF.

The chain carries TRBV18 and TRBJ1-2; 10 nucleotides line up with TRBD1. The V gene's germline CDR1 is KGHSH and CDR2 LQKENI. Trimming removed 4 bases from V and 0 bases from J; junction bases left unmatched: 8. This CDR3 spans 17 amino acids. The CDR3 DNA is TGTGCCAGCTCACAACTGGGACAGGGGTCCTCTAACTATGGCTACACCTTC. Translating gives CASSQLGQGSSNYGYTF.

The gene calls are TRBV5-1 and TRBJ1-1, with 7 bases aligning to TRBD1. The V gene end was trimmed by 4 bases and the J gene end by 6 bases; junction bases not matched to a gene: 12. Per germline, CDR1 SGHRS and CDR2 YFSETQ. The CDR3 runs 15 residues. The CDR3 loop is CASSLTGTRPSEAFF. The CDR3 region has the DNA TGCGCCAGCAGCCTGACAGGGACAAGGCCGTCTGAAGCTTTCTTT.

Written as DNA, the CDR3 is TGTGCCAGCAGCCTGACAGGGGGCGGGCAGCCCCAGCATTTT. This sequence encodes CASSLTGGGQPQHF. The rearrangement uses TRBV2 and TRBJ1-5; 10 positions match TRBD1. The CDR3 is 14 amino acids. V lost 6 bases and J lost 7; bases outside the gene matches: 6. Germline V CDR1 and CDR2: SNHLY, FYNNEI.

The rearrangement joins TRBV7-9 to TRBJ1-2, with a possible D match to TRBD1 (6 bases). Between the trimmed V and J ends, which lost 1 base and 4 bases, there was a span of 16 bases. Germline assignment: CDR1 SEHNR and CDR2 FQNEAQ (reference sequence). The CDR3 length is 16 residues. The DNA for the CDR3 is TGTGCCAGCAGCTTAGACGCCGGCAGGGGAGTCTATGGCTACACCTTC. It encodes CASSLDAGRGVYGYTF.

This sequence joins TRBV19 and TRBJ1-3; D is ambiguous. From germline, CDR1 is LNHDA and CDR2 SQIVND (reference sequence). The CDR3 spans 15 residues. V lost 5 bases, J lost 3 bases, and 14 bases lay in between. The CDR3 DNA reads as TGTGCCAGTAGTCCAAGGATCCCTGGTGGAAACACCATATATTTT. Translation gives CASSPRIPGGNTIYF.

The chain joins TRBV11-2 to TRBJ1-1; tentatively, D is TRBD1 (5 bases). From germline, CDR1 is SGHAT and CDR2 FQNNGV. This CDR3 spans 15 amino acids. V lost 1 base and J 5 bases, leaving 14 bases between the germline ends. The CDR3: CASSLARAERTEAFF. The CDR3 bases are TGTGCCAGCAGCTTAGCCAGGGCAGAAAGGACTGAAGCTTTCTTT.

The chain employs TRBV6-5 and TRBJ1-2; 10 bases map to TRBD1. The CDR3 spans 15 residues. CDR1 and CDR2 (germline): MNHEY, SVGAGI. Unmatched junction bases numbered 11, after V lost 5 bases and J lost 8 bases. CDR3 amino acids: CASSTSGQGVRGYTF. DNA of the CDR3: TGTGCCAGCAGTACCTCCGGACAGGGGGTTCGGGGCTACACCTTC.

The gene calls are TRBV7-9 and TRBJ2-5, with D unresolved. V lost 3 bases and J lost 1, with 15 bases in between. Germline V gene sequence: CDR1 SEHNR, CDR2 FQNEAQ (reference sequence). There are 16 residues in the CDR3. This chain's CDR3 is CASSFLGSHPQETQYF. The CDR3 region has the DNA TGTGCCAGCAGCTTTCTAGGGTCCCATCCCCAAGAGACCCAGTACTTC.

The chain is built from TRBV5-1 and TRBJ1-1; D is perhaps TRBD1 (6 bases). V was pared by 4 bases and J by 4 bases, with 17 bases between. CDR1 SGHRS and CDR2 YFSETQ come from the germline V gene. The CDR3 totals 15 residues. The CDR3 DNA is TGCGCCAGCAGCCCGATCTCAGGGGCTGGCACTGAAGCTTTCTTT. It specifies CASSPISGAGTEAFF. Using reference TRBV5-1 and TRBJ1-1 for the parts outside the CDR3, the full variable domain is KAGVTQTPRYLIKTRGQQVTLSCSPISGHRSVSWYQQTPGQGLQFLFEYFSETQRNKGNFPGRFSGRQFSNSRSEMNVSTLELGDSALYLCASSPISGAGTEAFFGQGTRLTVV.

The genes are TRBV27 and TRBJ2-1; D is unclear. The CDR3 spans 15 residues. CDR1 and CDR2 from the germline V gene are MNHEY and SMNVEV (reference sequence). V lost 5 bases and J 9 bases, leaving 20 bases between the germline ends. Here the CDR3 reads CASSPSPSAMSEQFF. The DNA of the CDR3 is TGTGCCAGCAGTCCCTCTCCCTCGGCCATGTCTGAGCAGTTCTTC.

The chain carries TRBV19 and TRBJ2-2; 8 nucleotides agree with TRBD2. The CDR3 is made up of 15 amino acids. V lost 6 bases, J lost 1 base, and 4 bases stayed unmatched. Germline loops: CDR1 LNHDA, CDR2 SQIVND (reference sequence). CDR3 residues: CASSPRGGNTGELFF. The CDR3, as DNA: TGTGCCAGTAGCCCCCGGGGGGGGAACACCGGGGAGCTGTTTTTT.

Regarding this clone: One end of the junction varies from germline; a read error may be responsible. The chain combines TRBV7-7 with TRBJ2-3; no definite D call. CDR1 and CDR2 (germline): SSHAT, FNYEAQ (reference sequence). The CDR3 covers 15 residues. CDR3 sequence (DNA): TGTGCTAGCAGCTTAGCCGGTTCTCCCACAGATACGCAGTATTTT. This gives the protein CASSLAGSPTDTQYF.

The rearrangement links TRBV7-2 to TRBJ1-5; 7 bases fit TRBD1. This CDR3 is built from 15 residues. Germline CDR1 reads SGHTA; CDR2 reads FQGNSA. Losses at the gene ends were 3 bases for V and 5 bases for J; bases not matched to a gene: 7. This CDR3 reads CASSLDTGEYQPQHF. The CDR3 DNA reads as TGTGCCAGCAGCTTGGACACAGGGGAGTATCAGCCCCAGCATTTT. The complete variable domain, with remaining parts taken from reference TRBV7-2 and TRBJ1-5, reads GAGVSQSPSNKVTEKGKDVELRCDPISGHTALYWYRQSLGQGLEFLIYFQGNSAPDKSGLPSDRFSAERTGGSVSTLTIQRTQQEDSAVYLCASSLDTGEYQPQHFGDGTRLSIL.

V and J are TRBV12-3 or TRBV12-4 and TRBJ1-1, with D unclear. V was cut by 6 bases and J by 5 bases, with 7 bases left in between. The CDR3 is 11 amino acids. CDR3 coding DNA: TGTGCCAGCAGCTGGGGAACTGAAGCTTTCTTT. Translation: CASSWGTEAFF.

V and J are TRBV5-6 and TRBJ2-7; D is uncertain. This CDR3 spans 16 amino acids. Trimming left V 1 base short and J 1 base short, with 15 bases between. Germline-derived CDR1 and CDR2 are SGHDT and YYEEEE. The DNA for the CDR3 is TGTGCCAGCAGCTTGACCCCCGACTCTCTATCCTACGAGCAGTACGTC. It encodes CASSLTPDSLSYEQYV.

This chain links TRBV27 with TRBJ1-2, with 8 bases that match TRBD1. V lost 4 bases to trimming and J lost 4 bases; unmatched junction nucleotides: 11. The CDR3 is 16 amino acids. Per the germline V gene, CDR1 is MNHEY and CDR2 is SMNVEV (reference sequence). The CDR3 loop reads CASSWSGGQGVYGYTF. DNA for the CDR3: TGTGCCAGCAGTTGGTCAGGCGGACAGGGCGTCTATGGCTACACCTTC.

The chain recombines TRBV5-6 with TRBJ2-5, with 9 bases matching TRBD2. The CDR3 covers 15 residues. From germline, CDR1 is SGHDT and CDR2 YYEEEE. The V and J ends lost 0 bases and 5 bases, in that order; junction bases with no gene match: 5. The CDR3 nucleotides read TGTGCCAGCAGCTTGGATAGCGGGAGTTGGGAGACCCAGTACTTC. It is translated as CASSLDSGSWETQYF.

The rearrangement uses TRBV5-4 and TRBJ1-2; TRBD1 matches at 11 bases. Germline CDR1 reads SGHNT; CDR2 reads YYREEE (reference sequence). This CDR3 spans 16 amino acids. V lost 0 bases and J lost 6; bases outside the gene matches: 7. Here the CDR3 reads CASSLVGTGGRDGYTF. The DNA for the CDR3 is TGTGCCAGCAGCTTGGTAGGGACAGGGGGAAGGGATGGCTACACCTTC.

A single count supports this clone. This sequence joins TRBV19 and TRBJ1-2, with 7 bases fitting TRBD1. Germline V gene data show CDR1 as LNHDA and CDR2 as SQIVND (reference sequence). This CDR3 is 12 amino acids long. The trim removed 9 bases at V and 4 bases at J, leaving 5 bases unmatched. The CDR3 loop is CASRDSLYGYTF. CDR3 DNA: TGTGCCAGCAGGGACAGTCTCTATGGCTACACCTTC.

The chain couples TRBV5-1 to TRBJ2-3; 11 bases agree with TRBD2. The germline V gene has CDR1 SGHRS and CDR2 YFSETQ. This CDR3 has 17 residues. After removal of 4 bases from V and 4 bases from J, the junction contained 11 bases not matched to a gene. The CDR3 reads CASSRTSGSRQADTQYF. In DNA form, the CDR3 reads TGCGCCAGCAGCCGGACTAGCGGGTCCCGGCAGGCAGATACGCAGTATTTT.

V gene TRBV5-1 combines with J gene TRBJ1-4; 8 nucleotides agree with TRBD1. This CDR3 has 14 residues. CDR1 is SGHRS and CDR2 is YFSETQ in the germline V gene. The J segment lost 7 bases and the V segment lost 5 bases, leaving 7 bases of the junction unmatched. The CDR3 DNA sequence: TGCGCCAGCAGAACCGGGACAGGAGGTGAAAAACTGTTTTTT. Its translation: CASRTGTGGEKLFF.

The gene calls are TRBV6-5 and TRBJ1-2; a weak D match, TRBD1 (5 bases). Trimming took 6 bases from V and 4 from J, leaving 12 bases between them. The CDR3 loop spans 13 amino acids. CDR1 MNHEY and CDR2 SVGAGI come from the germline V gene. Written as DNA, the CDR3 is TGTGCCAGCAGACAGGACATATTCTATGGCTACACCTTC. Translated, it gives CASRQDIFYGYTF.